Described below is a single TCR beta chain sequence and its context. With 4 bases clipped from V and 2 bases from J, the junction kept 3 bases outside the gene matches. Germline V CDR1 and CDR2: KGHDR, SFDVKD. The CDR3 is 14 residues long. The sample belongs to a study of T cell responses to AZD1222 COVID-19 vaccine. Here immunoSEQ multiplex PCR was the method, and the copy in TCRdb shows in-frame clones only, minus some. The sample lists 150,000 to 200,000 clones; roughly 92% were seen once. The V and J genes are TRBV24-1 and TRBJ2-5, with 7 positions matching TRBD1. This TCR came from an adult who received the AZD1222 COVID-19 vaccine. This sample comprised peripheral blood, obtained 28 days after the second AZD1222 dose. The DNA for the CDR3 is TGTGCCACCAGTGAAGGGACAGCTCAAGAGACCCAGTACTTC. Its translation: CATSEGTAQETQYF.